The clone carrying this TCR beta chain has only a few counts. A much larger clonotype is one base distant, so this may be a read error. Amplification targeted TCR beta CDR3 regions from RNA transcripts. Carried out on the TCR CDR3, a first-round RT-PCR used the HTBI primer set. MiXCR was run by TCRdb on the multiplex PCR reads, yielding one entry per CDR3 protein. This sample has some 690,000 distinct CDR3 sequences, with 17% found just once. The data are from a study of T cells in Graves' hyperthyroidism and ophthalmopathy. Sequenced: blood. This receptor was obtained from a man aged 45 to 65 with Graves' hyperthyroidism.

CDR3 DNA: TGTGCCATCACGAGACAGGGGGCTAATGAAAAACTGTTTTTT. Protein sequence: CAITRQGANEKLFF. The chain combines TRBV2 with TRBJ1-4; TRBD1 matches 9 bases. Germline CDR1 is SNHLY and CDR2 is FYNNEI. The CDR3 length is 14 residues. With 10 bases clipped from V and 3 bases from J, the junction kept 6 bases outside the gene matches.